This T cell receptor beta chain was captured by sequencing in a study of CD8 T cells in ankylosing spondylitis. Study results and caveats: Some of the motif variants had earlier been found in reactive arthritis patients' fluid and blood. What appeared characteristic of ankylosing spondylitis blood was a TCR beta motif of eight or nine highly homologous variants. Disease-linked clones proved CD8+ and comparatively uncommon in peripheral blood. As reported, disease-linked clones showed significant enrichment in matched ankylosing spondylitis synovial fluid.

By quantitative 5'-RACE with molecular barcodes, the TCR beta libraries were made. TCRdb re-called the 5' RACE reads through MiXCR, storing one row per CDR3 protein. The sample includes 500,000 or so distinct CDR3 sequences, about 5.4% of them seen just once. This clonotype was detected ten times or more. Its antigen is unidentified. The ends lost 8 bases at V and 4 bases at J; junction bases unmatched: 6. This CDR3 has 13 residues. The V gene's germline CDR1 is MNHNY and CDR2 SVGAGI (reference sequence). This chain uses TRBV6-6 with TRBJ2-7; 9 nucleotides line up with TRBD1. Specimen: blood, either unsorted or a sorted T cell fraction (not recorded which). This TCR came from a male donor with ankylosing spondylitis. CDR3 in DNA: TGTGCCAGCTCGGGACAGGGTCTTTACGAGCAGTACTTC. It encodes CASSGQGLYEQYF.